This T cell receptor (beta chain) was captured in a study of blood T cell repertoires in COVID-19. The overall study: Sites in the United States, Italy and Spain provided acute and convalescent COVID-19 samples. Nucleic acid was either cDNA or gDNA, and it came from T cells, B-cell-depleted T cells, or PBMCs.

The CDR3 contains 16 residues. Germline V lookup: CDR1 SGDLS, CDR2 YYNGEE. J was trimmed by 7 bases and V by 0 bases; bases with no gene match: 3. The method was immunoSEQ multiplex PCR; TCRdb's version includes in-frame clones alone and lacks a portion of them. The data show about 92,000 clones, about 85% seen once. V is TRBV9 and J is TRBJ2-2; 13 bases match TRBD2. The sample comprised peripheral blood. The receptor was isolated from a human donor in a cohort sampled during active COVID-19. CDR3 coding DNA: TGTGCCAGCAGCGTAGGACTAGCGGGAGGTATCGGGGAGCTGTTTTTT. Translated: CASSVGLAGGIGELFF. Using reference TRBV9 and TRBJ2-2 for the parts outside the CDR3, the full variable domain is DSGVTQTPKHLITATGQRVTLRCSPRSGDLSVYWYQQSLDQGLQFLIQYYNGEERAKGNILERFSAQQFPDLHSELNLSSLELGDSALYFCASSVGLAGGIGELFFGEGSRLTVL.